The 10 T cell receptor beta chains below all came from one sample that was sequenced in a study of T cell responses to AZD1222 COVID-19 vaccine. TCRdb's copy holds only in-frame clones and misses some; the assay was immunoSEQ multiplex PCR. Among roughly 140,000 clones listed, 80% to 95% were seen once. Sequences were derived from peripheral blood, sampled 28 days after the second AZD1222 dose. These receptors were taken from an adult who received the AZD1222 COVID-19 vaccine.

The chain has TRBV7-9 and TRBJ1-5; tentatively, D is TRBD1 (6 bases). V shed 4 bases and J shed 1 base, with 8 bases lying between them. Germline CDR1 and CDR2: SEHNR and FQNEAQ (reference sequence). The CDR3 has 14 residues. The CDR3 loop is CASSYGQSNQPQHF. In DNA, the CDR3 is TGTGCCAGCAGCTACGGACAGAGCAATCAGCCCCAGCATTTT. Full variable domain (remainder filled in from reference TRBV7-9 and TRBJ1-5): DTGVSQNPRHKITKRGQNVTFRCDPISEHNRLYWYRQTLGQGPEFLTYFQNEAQLEKSRLLSDRFSAERPKGSFSTLEIQRTEQGDSAMYLCASSYGQSNQPQHFGDGTRLSIL.

The count of this clone is one. Other DNA sequences in the same sample also yield this CDR3. The chain couples TRBV6-5 to TRBJ2-7; 8 positions match TRBD1. Germline loops: CDR1 MNHEY, CDR2 SVGAGI. V gave up 7 bases and J gave up 2 bases; unmatched junction bases: 7. The CDR3 runs to 14 residues. For the CDR3, the DNA is TGTGCCAGCAAGCTGCAGGGGGCGACCTACGAGCAGTACTTC. This gives the protein CASKLQGATYEQYF.

This chain uses TRBV13 with TRBJ1-1; possibly TRBD1 for D (5 bases). The CDR3 spans 12 residues. CDR1 and CDR2 (germline): PRHDT, FYEKMQ (reference sequence). Deletions cut 8 bases from V and 1 base from J, with 8 bases between. The chain's CDR3 is CASSDRNTEAFF. DNA for the CDR3: TGTGCCAGCTCAGACAGGAACACTGAAGCTTTCTTT.

The CDR3 DNA follows: TGTGCCAGTAGTAGGGATGTCAATCAGCCCCAGCATTTT. Its protein is CASSRDVNQPQHF. This rearrangement joins TRBV19 to TRBJ1-5; D is unclear. There are 13 residues in the CDR3. V gave up 4 bases and J gave up 3 bases, with 7 bases separating them. Looked up from germline, CDR1 is LNHDA and CDR2 is SQIVND (reference sequence).

The genes are TRBV6-1 and TRBJ2-3; D remains ambiguous. Germline V gives CDR1 MNHNS, CDR2 SASEGT. CDR3 length: 15 amino acids. The germline V and J ends were trimmed by 1 base and 0 bases, with 8 bases remaining between them. CDR3 sequence (DNA): TGTGCCAGCAGTGAAGGGCTGGTAAGCACAGATACGCAGTATTTT. Protein: CASSEGLVSTDTQYF.

The V call is TRBV11-2, the J call TRBJ2-7; 15 bases are a match to TRBD2. The CDR3 is 18 residues long. J gave up 2 bases and V 5 bases, and 10 bases lay outside the gene matches. From germline, CDR1 is SGHAT and CDR2 FQNNGV. CDR3 coding DNA: TGTGCCAGCAGCCCACCCGGACTAGCGGGAGGGCCGACCTACGAGCAGTACTTC. It encodes CASSPPGLAGGPTYEQYF.

The V call is TRBV19, the J call TRBJ1-1, with 7 nucleotides matching TRBD1. V was clipped by 3 bases and J by 0 bases; unmatched bases: 1. The CDR3 runs to 14 residues. Germline-derived CDR1 and CDR2 are LNHDA and SQIVND (reference sequence). The CDR3 spells CASSIDRVNTEAFF. In nucleotides, the CDR3 is TGTGCCAGTAGTATCGACAGGGTGAACACTGAAGCTTTCTTT.

This clone was observed a single time. The gene calls are TRBV9 and TRBJ2-3; 7 positions match TRBD2. The CDR3 contains 15 residues. Germline V gives CDR1 SGDLS, CDR2 YYNGEE. V lost 3 bases to trimming and J lost 6 bases; unmatched junction nucleotides: 10. CDR3 protein: CASSAGGGSKDTQYF. The DNA of the CDR3 is TGTGCCAGCAGCGCGGGGGGAGGGTCCAAGGATACGCAGTATTTT.

This chain connects TRBV2 to TRBJ1-2; 11 positions match TRBD1. CDR1 and CDR2 (germline): SNHLY, FYNNEI. The CDR3 covers 15 residues. V shed 6 bases, J shed 4 bases, and the junction held 7 bases outside the gene matches. CDR3 coding DNA: TGTGCCAGCAGCCCGACGGACAGGGGGCTCTATGGCTACACCTTC. It specifies CASSPTDRGLYGYTF.

This chain links TRBV5-1 with TRBJ2-1; the match to TRBD2 covers 11 bases. This CDR3 is 18 amino acids long. In germline, CDR1 is SGHRS, CDR2 YFSETQ. The V segment lost 0 bases and the J segment 0 bases; nucleotides outside the gene matches: 5. Here the CDR3 reads CASSLDGLAGLSYNEQFF. The CDR3 DNA follows: TGCGCCAGCAGCTTGGATGGACTAGCGGGTCTCTCCTACAATGAGCAGTTCTTC.